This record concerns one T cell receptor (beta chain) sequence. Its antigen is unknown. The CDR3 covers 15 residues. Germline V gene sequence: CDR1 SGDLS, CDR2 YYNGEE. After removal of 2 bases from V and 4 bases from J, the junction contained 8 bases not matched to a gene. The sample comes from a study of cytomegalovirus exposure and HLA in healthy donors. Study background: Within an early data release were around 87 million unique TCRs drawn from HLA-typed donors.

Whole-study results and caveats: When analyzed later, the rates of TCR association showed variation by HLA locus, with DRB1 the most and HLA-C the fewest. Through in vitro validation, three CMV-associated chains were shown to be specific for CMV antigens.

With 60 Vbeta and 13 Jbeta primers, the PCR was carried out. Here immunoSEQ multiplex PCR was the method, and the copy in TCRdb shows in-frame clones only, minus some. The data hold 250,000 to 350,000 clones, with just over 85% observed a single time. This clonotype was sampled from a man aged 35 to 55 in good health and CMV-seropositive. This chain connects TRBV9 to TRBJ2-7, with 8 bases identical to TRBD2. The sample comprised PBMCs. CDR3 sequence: CASSVIPAGEYEQYF. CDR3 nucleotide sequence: TGTGCCAGCAGCGTTATTCCAGCGGGAGAGTACGAGCAGTACTTC.